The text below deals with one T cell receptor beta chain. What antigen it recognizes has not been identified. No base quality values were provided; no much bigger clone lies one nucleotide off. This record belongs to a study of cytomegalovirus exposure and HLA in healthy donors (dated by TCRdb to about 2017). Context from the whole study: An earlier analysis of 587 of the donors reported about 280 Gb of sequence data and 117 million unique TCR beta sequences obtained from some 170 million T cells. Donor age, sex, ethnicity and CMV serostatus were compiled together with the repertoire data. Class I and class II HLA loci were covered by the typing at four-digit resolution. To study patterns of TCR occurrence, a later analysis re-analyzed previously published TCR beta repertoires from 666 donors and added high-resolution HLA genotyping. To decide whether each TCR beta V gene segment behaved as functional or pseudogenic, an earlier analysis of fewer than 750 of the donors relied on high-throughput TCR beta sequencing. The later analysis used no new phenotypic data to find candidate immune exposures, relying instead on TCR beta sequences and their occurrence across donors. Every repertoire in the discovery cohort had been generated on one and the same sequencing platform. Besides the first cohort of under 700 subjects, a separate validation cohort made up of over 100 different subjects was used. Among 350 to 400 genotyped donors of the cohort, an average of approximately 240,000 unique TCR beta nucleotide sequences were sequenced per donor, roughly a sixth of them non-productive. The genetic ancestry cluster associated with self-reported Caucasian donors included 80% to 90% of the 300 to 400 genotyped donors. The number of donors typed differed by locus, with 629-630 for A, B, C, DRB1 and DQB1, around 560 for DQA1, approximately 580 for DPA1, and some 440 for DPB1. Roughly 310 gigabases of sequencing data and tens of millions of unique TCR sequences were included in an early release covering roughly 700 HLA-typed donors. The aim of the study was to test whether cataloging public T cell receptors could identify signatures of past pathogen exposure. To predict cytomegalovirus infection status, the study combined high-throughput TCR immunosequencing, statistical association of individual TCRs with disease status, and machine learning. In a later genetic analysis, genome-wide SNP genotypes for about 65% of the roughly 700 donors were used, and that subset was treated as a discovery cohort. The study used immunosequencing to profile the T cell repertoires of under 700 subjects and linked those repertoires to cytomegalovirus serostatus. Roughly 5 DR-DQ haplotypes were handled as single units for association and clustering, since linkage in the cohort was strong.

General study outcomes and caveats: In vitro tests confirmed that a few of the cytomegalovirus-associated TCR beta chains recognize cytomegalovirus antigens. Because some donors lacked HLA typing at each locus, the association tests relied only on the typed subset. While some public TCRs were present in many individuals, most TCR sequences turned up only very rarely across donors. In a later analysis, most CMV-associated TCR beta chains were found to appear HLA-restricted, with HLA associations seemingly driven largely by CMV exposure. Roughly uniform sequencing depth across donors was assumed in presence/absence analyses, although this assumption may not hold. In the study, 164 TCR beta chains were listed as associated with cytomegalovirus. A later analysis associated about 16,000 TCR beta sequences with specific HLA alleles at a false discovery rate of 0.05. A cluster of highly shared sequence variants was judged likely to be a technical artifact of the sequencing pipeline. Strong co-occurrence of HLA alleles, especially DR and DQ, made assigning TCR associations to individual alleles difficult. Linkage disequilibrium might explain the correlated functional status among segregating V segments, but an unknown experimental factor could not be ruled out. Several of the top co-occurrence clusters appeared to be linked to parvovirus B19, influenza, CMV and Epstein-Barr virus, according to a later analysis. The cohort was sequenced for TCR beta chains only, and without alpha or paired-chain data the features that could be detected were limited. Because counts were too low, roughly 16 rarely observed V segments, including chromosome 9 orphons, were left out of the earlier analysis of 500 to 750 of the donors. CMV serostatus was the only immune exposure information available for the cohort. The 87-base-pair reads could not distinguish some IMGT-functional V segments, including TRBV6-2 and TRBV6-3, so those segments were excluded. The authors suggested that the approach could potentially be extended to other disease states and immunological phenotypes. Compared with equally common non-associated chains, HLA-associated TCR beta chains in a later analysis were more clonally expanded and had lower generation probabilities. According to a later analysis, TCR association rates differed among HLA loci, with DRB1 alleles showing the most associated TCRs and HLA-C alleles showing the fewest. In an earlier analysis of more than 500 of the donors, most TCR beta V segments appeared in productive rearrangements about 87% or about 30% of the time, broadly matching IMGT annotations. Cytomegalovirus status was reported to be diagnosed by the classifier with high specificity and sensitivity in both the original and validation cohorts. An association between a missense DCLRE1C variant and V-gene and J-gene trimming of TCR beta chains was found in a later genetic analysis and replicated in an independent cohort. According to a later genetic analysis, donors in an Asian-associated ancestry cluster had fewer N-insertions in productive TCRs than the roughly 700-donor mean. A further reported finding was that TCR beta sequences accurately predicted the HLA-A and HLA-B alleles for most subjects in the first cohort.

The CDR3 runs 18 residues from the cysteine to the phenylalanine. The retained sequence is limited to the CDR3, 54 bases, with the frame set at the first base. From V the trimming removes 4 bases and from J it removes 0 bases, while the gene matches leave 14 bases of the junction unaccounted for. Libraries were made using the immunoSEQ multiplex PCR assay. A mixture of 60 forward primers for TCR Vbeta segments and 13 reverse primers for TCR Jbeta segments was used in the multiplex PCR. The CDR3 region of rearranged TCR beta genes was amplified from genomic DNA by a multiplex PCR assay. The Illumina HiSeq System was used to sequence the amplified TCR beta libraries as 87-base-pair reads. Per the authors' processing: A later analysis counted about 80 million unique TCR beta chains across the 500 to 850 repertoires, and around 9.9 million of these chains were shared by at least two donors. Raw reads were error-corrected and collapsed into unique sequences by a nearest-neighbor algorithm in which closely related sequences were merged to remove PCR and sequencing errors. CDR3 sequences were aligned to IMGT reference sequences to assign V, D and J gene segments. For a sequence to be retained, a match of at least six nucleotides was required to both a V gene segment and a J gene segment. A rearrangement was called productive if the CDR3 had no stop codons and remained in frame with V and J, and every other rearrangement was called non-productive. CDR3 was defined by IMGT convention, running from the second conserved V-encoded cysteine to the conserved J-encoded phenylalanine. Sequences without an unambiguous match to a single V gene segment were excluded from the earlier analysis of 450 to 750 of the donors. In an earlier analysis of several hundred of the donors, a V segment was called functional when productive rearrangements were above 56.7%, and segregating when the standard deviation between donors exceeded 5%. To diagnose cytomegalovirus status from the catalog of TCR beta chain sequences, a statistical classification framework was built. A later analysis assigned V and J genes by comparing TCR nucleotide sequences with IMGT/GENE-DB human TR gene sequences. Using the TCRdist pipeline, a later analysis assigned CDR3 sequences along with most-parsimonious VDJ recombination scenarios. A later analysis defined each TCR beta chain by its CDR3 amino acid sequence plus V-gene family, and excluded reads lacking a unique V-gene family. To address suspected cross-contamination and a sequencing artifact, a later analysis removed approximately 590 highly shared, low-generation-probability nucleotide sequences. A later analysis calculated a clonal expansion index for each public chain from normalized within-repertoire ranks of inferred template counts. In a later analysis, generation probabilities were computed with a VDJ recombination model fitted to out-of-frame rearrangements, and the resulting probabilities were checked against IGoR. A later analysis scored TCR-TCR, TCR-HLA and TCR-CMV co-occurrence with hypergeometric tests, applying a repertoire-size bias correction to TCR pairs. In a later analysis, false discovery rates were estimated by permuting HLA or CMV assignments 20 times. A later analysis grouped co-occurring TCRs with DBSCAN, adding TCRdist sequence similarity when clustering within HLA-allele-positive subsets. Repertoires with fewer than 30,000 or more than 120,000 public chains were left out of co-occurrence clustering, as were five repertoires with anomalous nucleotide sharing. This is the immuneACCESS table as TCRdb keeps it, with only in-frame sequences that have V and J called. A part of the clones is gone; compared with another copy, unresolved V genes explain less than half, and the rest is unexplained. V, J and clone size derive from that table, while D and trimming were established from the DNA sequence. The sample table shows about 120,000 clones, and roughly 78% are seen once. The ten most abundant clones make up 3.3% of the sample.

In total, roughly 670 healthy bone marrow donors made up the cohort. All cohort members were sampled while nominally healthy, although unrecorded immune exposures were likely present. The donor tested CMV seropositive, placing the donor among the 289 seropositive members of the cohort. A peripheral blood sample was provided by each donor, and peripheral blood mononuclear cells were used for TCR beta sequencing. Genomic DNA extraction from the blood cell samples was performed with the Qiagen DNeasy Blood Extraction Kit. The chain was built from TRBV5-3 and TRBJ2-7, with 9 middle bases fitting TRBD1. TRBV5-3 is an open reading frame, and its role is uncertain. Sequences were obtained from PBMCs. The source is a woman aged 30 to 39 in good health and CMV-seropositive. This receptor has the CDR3 CARSRPGQGMSASYEQYF. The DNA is TGTGCCAGAAGCCGACCGGGACAGGGCATGTCGGCCTCCTACGAGCAGTACTTC.